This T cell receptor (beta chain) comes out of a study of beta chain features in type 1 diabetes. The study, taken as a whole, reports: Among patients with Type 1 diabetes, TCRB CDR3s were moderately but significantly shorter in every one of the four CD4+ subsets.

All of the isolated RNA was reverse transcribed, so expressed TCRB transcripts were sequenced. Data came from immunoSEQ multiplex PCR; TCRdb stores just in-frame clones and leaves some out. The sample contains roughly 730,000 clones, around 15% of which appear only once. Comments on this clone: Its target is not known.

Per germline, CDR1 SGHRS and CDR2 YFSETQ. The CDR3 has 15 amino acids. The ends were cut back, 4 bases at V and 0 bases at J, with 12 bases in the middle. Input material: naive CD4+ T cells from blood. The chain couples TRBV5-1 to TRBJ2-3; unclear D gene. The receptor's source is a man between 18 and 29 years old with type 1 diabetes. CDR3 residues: CASSPDPTSTDTQYF. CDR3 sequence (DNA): TGCGCCAGCAGCCCGGACCCCACCAGCACAGATACGCAGTATTTT.